A selection of T cell receptor beta chains follows, all from one sample in a study of shared clonotypes between healthy human individuals. Method: immunoSEQ multiplex PCR; TCRdb's copy keeps in-frame clones and lacks some. The repertoire has a few million clones, around 94% of them found once; the top ten carry over 0.12%. The material sequenced was naive CD4+ T cells sorted from blood. The receptors originated from a man younger than 30 in good health. Both conserved end residues are part of each CDR3. Fields, in order: V gene, J gene, clone size, CDR3 protein. For some rows the clone size is stated as once, few or many, or as a class when expanded; others skip it.

>TRBV7-2|TRBJ2-7|-
CASNKGRGTYEQYF
>TRBV19|TRBJ2-1|-
CASSPGLAAYNEQFF
>TRBV18|TRBJ2-7|-
CASSPKTGNLHEQYF
>TRBV4-3|TRBJ2-5|-
CASSQGFDRVGETQYF
>TRBV11-2|TRBJ1-1|-
CASSRAGKDTEAFF
>TRBV2|TRBJ2-1|once
CASSEEREQFF
>TRBV19|TRBJ1-5|once
CASSVTGFYDQPQHF
>TRBV7-9|TRBJ2-2|once
CASSTRDRDTGELFF
>TRBV6-6|TRBJ2-7|-
CASSRTSGGTYEQYF
>TRBV7-2|TRBJ1-1|once
CASRQQTSNTEAFF
>TRBV4-1|TRBJ2-7|-
CASSHPGQGIDEQYF
>TRBV13|TRBJ1-2|-
CASSWTGGWGYGYTF
>TRBV6-5|TRBJ1-2|-
CASGDRGGVGYGYTF
>TRBV28|TRBJ1-6|-
CASLGSYNSPLHF
>TRBV27|TRBJ1-6|-
CASRPGQGLYNSPLHF
>TRBV10-2|TRBJ2-7|-
CASSRTMSSYEQYF
>TRBV10-3|TRBJ1-6|-
CAIRDSNSPLHF
>TRBV9|TRBJ1-3|-
CASREGTGGNTIYF
>TRBV29-1|TRBJ2-7|once
CSVEGPGVGYEQYF
>TRBV5-5|TRBJ2-7|-
CASSPGVGAQYF
>TRBV2|TRBJ2-1|-
CASSGRQGSRQEEFF
>TRBV5-6|TRBJ1-3|-
CASSALRTGPGNTIYF
>TRBV10-2|TRBJ2-7|-
CASSEFQGSSLHEQYF
>TRBV21-1|TRBJ2-5|-
CAGGQQETQYF
>TRBV28|TRBJ1-6|-
CASSLRTGKNSPLHF
>TRBV5-1|TRBJ2-1|-
CASRGGSSYNEQFF
>TRBV20-1|TRBJ2-5|few
CSARDKETQYF
>TRBV28|TRBJ2-1|-
CASTSLAGGRYNEQFF
>TRBV30|TRBJ2-7|-
CAWKQSYYEQYF
>TRBV5-6|TRBJ2-2|-
CASRSVGPGELFF
>TRBV6-1|TRBJ1-3|-
CASSEFISGNTIYF
>TRBV28|TRBJ1-5|-
CASSPTYFLRAQHF
>TRBV19|TRBJ1-5|few
CASSEQGNSNQPQHF
>TRBV5-1|TRBJ2-7|-
CASSTLRGLDYEQYF
>TRBV5-6|TRBJ1-6|-
CASSLGGGKVNSPLHF
>TRBV11-2|TRBJ1-4|-
CASSPSRAGATNEKLFF
>TRBV5-6|TRBJ2-1|-
CASSSRTGYSYNEQFF
>TRBV30|TRBJ1-1|few
CAWSAGHENTEAFF
>TRBV5-1|TRBJ1-6|-
CASSFWGQGDSPLHF
>TRBV18|TRBJ1-4|-
CASSLSGKTNEKLFF
>TRBV18|TRBJ2-1|-
CASSGGTSGSYNEQFF
>TRBV28|TRBJ1-2|-
CASSFLEGILDGYTF